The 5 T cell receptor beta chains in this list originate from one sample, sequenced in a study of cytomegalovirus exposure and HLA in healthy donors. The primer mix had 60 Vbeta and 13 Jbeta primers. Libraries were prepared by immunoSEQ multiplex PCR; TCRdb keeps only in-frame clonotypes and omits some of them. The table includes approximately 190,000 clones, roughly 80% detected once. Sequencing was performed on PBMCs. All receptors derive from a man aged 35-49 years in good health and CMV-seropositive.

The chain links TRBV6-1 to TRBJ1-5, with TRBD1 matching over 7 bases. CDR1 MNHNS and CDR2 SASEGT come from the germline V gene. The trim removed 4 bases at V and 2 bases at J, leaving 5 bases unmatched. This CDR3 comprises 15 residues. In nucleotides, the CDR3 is TGTGCCAGCAGTGCAGGGGGTCTCGGCAATCAGCCCCAGCATTTT. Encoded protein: CASSAGGLGNQPQHF.

CDR3 DNA sequence: TGTGCCAGCGAGGGCTTCGACAGGGGCAGTGGAAACACCATATATTTT. Amino acids: CASEGFDRGSGNTIYF. This chain connects TRBV4-2 to TRBJ1-3; the match to TRBD1 covers 8 bases. The length of the CDR3 is 16 residues. Germline V gives CDR1 LGHNA, CDR2 YNFKEQ. With 8 bases clipped from V and 3 bases from J, the junction kept 12 bases outside the gene matches.

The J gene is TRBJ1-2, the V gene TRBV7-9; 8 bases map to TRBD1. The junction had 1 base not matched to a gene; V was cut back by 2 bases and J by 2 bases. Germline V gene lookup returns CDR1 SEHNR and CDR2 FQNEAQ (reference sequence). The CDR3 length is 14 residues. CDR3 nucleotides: TGTGCCAGCAGCTTACGGACAGGGAACTATGGCTACACCTTC. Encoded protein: CASSLRTGNYGYTF.

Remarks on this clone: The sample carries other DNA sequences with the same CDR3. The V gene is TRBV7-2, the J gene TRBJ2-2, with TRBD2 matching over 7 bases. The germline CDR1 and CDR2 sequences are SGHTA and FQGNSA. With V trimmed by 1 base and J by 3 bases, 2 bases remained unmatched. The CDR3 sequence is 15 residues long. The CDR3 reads CASSLVAGDTGELFF. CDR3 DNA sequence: TGTGCCAGCAGCTTAGTTGCGGGGGACACCGGGGAGCTGTTTTTT.

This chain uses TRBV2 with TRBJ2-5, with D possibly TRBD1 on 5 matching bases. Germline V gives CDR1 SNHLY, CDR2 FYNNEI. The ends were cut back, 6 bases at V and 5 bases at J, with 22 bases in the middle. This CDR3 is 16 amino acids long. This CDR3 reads CASRRSGLGARETQYF. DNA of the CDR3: TGTGCCAGCAGGAGATCAGGGTTAGGGGCAAGGGAGACCCAGTACTTC.